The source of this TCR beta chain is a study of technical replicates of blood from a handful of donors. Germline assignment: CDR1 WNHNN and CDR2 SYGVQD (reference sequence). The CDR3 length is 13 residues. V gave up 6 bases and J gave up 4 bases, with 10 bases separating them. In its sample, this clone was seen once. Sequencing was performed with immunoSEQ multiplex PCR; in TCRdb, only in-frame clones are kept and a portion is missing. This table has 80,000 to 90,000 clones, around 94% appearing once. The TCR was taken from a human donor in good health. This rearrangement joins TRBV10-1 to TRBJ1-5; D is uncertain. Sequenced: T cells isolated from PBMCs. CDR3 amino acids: CASSEGPNQPQHF. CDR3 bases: TGCGCCAGCAGCGAGGGCCCTAATCAGCCCCAGCATTTT.